This is a list of T cell receptor beta chains from one sample in a study of shared clonotypes between healthy human individuals. TCRdb's table, derived via immunoSEQ multiplex PCR, lists solely in-frame clones and lacks some. Among approximately 2.3 million clones, approximately 93% were seen once, and the ten largest hold about 0.39%. Sequencing was performed on naive CD4+ T cells from PBMCs. The source is a man aged 18 to 29 in good health. Some clones in this sample may be carry-over from other donors' samples. Each CDR3 is given with its conserved first and last residue. A D gene is named only where the DNA matches it firmly. The size entry is marked missing in some rows and otherwise reads once, few, many or a size class.

CDR3 protein	CDR3 DNA	J gene	clone size	D gene	V gene
CASSQDSTTGELFF	TGTGCCAGCAGCCAAGACTCTACTACTGGGGAGCTGTTTTTT	TRBJ2-2	once	NA	TRBV4-2
CASSYRGSNEKLFF	TGTGCCAGCAGTTATCGGGGGTCTAATGAAAAACTGTTTTTT	TRBJ1-4	once	NA	TRBV6-5
CASSRQDSYTGELFF	TGCGCCAGCAGCCGCCAGGACAGTTACACCGGGGAGCTGTTTTTT	TRBJ2-2	NA	NA	TRBV4-1
CASSVVGTQPGSTIYF	TGTGCCAGCAGCGTAGTAGGCACACAGCCGGGGAGCACCATATATTTT	TRBJ1-3	NA	NA	TRBV9
CASRSRATNEKLFF	TGTGCCAGCCGGTCAAGAGCAACTAATGAAAAACTGTTTTTT	TRBJ1-4	NA	NA	TRBV2
CASSTRDSPSPIYEQYF	TGTGCCAGCAGCACCCGGGACAGCCCAAGTCCAATCTACGAGCAGTACTTC	TRBJ2-7	NA	TRBD1	TRBV4-2
CASGTSGSWSNEQFF	TGTGCCAGCGGGACTAGCGGGAGTTGGAGCAATGAGCAGTTCTTC	TRBJ2-1	NA	TRBD2	TRBV27
CASSNLIEAFF	TGTGCCAGCAGCAATTTGATCGAAGCTTTCTTT	TRBJ1-1	NA	NA	TRBV21-1
CASSSLRTSGSDDEQFF	TGTGCCAGCAGCTCCCTGAGGACTAGCGGGAGTGACGATGAGCAGTTCTTC	TRBJ2-1	NA	TRBD2	TRBV7-8
CASSLAGDTQYF	TGCGCCAGCAGCTTGGCAGGGGATACGCAGTATTTT	TRBJ2-3	few	NA	TRBV5-1
CASSPPGTVVYEQYF	TGTGCCAGCAGCCCCCCCGGCACGGTGGTCTACGAGCAGTACTTC	TRBJ2-7	NA	NA	TRBV5-6
CASSLLLGTNYEQYF	TGCGCCAGCAGCTTGCTATTGGGAACTAACTACGAGCAGTACTTC	TRBJ2-7	NA	NA	TRBV5-1
CASSIGDSTDTQYF	TGTGCCAGTAGTATAGGTGACAGCACAGATACGCAGTATTTT	TRBJ2-3	NA	NA	TRBV19
CATHAQSENTIYF	TGTGCCACCCATGCACAGTCCGAAAACACCATATATTTT	TRBJ1-3	NA	NA	TRBV6-1
CASSFQGPGEQYF	TGTGCCAGCAGCTTCCAGGGACCTGGCGAGCAGTACTTC	TRBJ2-7	NA	NA	TRBV7-9
CASRQIGGIGNTIYF	TGTGCCAGCAGACAGATCGGGGGTATCGGAAACACCATATATTTT	TRBJ1-3	NA	NA	TRBV27